The 27 T cell receptor beta chains below were found in one sample sequenced in a study of T cell changes during pregnancy in multiple sclerosis. Some clones are missing from TCRdb's copy, which holds only in-frame ones; the method was immunoSEQ multiplex PCR. In the table there are some 37,000 clones, nearly 95% of which are singletons. The sequencing here drew on CD4+ T cells from peripheral blood mononuclear cells, taken after pregnancy. The receptors stem from a female donor in good health, enrolled as a control in a pregnancy study.

The V and J genes are TRBV9 and TRBJ1-3; perhaps TRBD1 as D (6 bases). Trimming removed 2 bases at V and 7 bases at J, with 10 bases between. CDR1 and CDR2 (germline): SGDLS, YYNGEE. The CDR3 contains 13 residues. The CDR3 protein is CASSVSGANTIYF. In DNA, the CDR3 is TGTGCCAGCAGCGTCTCAGGGGCCAACACCATATATTTT. The variable domain in full, completed from reference TRBV9 and TRBJ1-3, reads DSGVTQTPKHLITATGQRVTLRCSPRSGDLSVYWYQQSLDQGLQFLIQYYNGEERAKGNILERFSAQQFPDLHSELNLSSLELGDSALYFCASSVSGANTIYFGEGSWLTVV.

This clone has only one observation. V usage is TRBV6-5 and J usage is TRBJ1-2; a weak D match, TRBD1 (5 bases). Trimming removed 6 bases at V and 2 bases at J, with 10 bases between. There are 13 residues in the CDR3. Germline values: CDR1 MNHEY, CDR2 SVGAGI. CDR3 nucleotide sequence: TGTGCCAGCAGCCTCGGGGGGAACTATGGCTACACCTTC. It yields the protein CASSLGGNYGYTF.

The rearrangement links TRBV7-2 to TRBJ2-2; D may be TRBD1 (5 bases). Trimming removed 5 bases from V and 4 bases from J, with 14 bases in between. Germline lookup yields CDR1 SGHTA and CDR2 FQGNSA. The CDR3 length is 15 residues. DNA for the CDR3: TGTGCCAGCAGCCCCAGGGCAGTCAGCACCGGGGAGCTGTTTTTT. This sequence encodes CASSPRAVSTGELFF.

The V and J genes are TRBV4-1 and TRBJ2-4, with a possible D match to TRBD2 (6 bases). Between the trimmed V and J ends, which lost 1 base and 1 base, there was a span of 11 bases. CDR3 size: 16 residues. Germline assignment: CDR1 MGHRA and CDR2 YSYEKL. CDR3 protein: CASSQVGGQAKNIQYF. In DNA, the CDR3 is TGCGCCAGCAGCCAAGTCGGGGGTCAGGCCAAAAACATTCAGTACTTC.

The chain couples TRBV5-1 to TRBJ2-3; 11 bases fit TRBD2. CDR3 length: 17 residues. In germline, CDR1 is SGHRS, CDR2 YFSETQ. J gave up 9 bases and V 4 bases, and 16 bases lay outside the gene matches. CDR3 region: CASSVGLAEVGRGTQYF. CDR3 nucleotide sequence: TGCGCCAGCAGCGTGGGACTAGCGGAGGTGGGGCGGGGGACGCAGTATTTT. The full variable domain, in which reference TRBV5-1 and TRBJ2-3 provide the parts outside the CDR3, is KAGVTQTPRYLIKTRGQQVTLSCSPISGHRSVSWYQQTPGQGLQFLFEYFSETQRNKGNFPGRFSGRQFSNSRSEMNVSTLELGDSALYLCASSVGLAEVGRGTQYFGPGTRLTVL.

This chain uses TRBV11-3 with TRBJ2-1; weak D call: TRBD2 (5 bases). Trimming shortened V by 2 bases and J by 5 bases, and 13 bases separated the two germline ends. This CDR3 region has 15 residues. Germline V gives CDR1 SGHNT, CDR2 YENEEA. The CDR3 loop is CASSLLRDRHNEQFF. CDR3 DNA: TGTGCCAGCAGCTTATTACGGGATCGACACAATGAGCAGTTCTTC.

The chain couples TRBV30 to TRBJ1-6; TRBD1 aligns across 8 bases. This CDR3 contains 14 residues. Per germline, CDR1 GTSNPN and CDR2 SVGIG (reference sequence). After removal of 3 bases from V and 9 bases from J, the junction contained 7 bases not matched to a gene. In DNA, the CDR3 is TGTGCCTGGAGCGGTGGACAGGGTGGTTCACCCCTCCACTTT. Its translation is CAWSGGQGGSPLHF.

This clone was seen once. The chain carries TRBV27 and TRBJ2-1; TRBD2 aligns across 14 bases. J lost 4 bases, V lost 6 bases, and 8 bases had no gene match. The CDR3 sequence is 17 residues long. From germline, CDR1 is MNHEY and CDR2 SMNVEV (reference sequence). The CDR3 DNA reads TGTGCCAGCAGCCGTCGACTAGCGGGAGGGCCTTACAATGAGCAGTTCTTC. Its protein is CASSRRLAGGPYNEQFF.

This chain uses TRBV6-6 with TRBJ1-2, with D possibly TRBD1 on 6 matching bases. V shed 6 bases and J shed 4 bases, with 18 bases lying between them. The CDR3 covers 15 residues. Germline values: CDR1 MNHNY, CDR2 SVGAGI (reference sequence). DNA of the CDR3: TGTGCCAGCAGGGAACTTACAGGGATGTCCTATGGCTACACCTTC. As protein: CASRELTGMSYGYTF.

J is TRBJ1-1 and V is TRBV2; TRBD1 matches 9 bases. This CDR3 is 15 amino acids long. J gave up 5 bases and V 5 bases, and 9 bases lay outside the gene matches. Germline V gene data show CDR1 as SNHLY and CDR2 as FYNNEI. The CDR3 sequence: CASSPMDRGGTEAFF. The CDR3, as DNA: TGTGCCAGCAGTCCCATGGACAGGGGAGGTACTGAAGCTTTCTTT.

V gene TRBV7-2 combines with J gene TRBJ1-2; TRBD1 is a possible D gene (5 bases). Germline V gene data show CDR1 as SGHTA and CDR2 as FQGNSA. This CDR3 comprises 14 residues. V lost 4 bases and J 6 bases, leaving 15 bases between the germline ends. CDR3 sequence reads: CASSSNQGVDGYTF. As DNA, the CDR3 is TGTGCCAGCAGCTCGAATCAGGGTGTGGATGGCTACACCTTC. Full variable domain (missing parts from reference TRBV7-2 and TRBJ1-2): GAGVSQSPSNKVTEKGKDVELRCDPISGHTALYWYRQSLGQGLEFLIYFQGNSAPDKSGLPSDRFSAERTGGSVSTLTIQRTQQEDSAVYLCASSSNQGVDGYTFGSGTRLTVV.

This clone was found once. The chain recombines TRBV6-5 with TRBJ1-2; a possible D gene is TRBD1 (6 bases). V was cut by 2 bases and J by 8 bases, with 18 bases left in between. Germline-derived CDR1 and CDR2 are MNHEY and SVGAGI. The CDR3 has 15 amino acids. This chain's CDR3 is CASSYGSGTLSGYTF. The CDR3 nucleotides read TGTGCCAGCAGTTACGGATCCGGGACATTGTCCGGCTACACCTTC.

The chain is built from TRBV5-1 and TRBJ1-1; no clear D. The V gene's germline CDR1 is SGHRS and CDR2 YFSETQ. Between the trimmed V and J ends, which lost 0 bases and 0 bases, there was a span of 9 bases. CDR3 length equals 15 residues. CDR3 sequence: CASSLVAPMNTEAFF. DNA of the CDR3: TGCGCCAGCAGCTTGGTTGCACCTATGAACACTGAAGCTTTCTTT.

The V and J genes are TRBV10-3 and TRBJ1-5, with TRBD1 as a possible D gene (5 bases). The CDR3 is 15 residues long. V shed 3 bases and J shed 6 bases, with 15 bases lying between them. Germline lookup yields CDR1 ENHRY and CDR2 SYGVKD. In DNA, the CDR3 is TGTGCCATCAGTGAAGGTGTGCCAGGGTCTCAGCCCCAGCATTTT. It yields the protein CAISEGVPGSQPQHF.

DNA for the CDR3: TGCAGCGTAAACAGAGGACAGGGGAACACTGAAGCTTTCTTT. Translation gives CSVNRGQGNTEAFF. The chain couples TRBV29-1 to TRBJ1-1; TRBD1 aligns across 8 bases. The CDR3 is made up of 14 amino acids. Germline-derived CDR1 and CDR2 are SQVTM and ANQGSEA. V shed 6 bases and J 1 base; nucleotides not matched to a gene: 7.

As DNA, the CDR3 is TGTGCCAGCAGCTTAGCGGCAGGTGGTGTGGCAGATACGCAGTATTTT. Translated: CASSLAAGGVADTQYF. The chain is built from TRBV7-9 and TRBJ2-3; D not certain. Germline V CDR1 and CDR2: SEHNR, FQNEAQ (reference sequence). The CDR3 runs to 16 residues. The ends were cut back, 0 bases at V and 4 bases at J, with 14 bases in the middle.

The chain's CDR3 is CASSQELTGASGNTIYF. The CDR3 DNA sequence: TGCGCCAGCAGCCAAGAGCTGACAGGGGCGTCAGGAAACACCATATATTTT. The chain recombines TRBV4-3 with TRBJ1-3, with TRBD1 identical over 8 bases. The V segment lost 0 bases and the J segment 4 bases; nucleotides outside the gene matches: 8. The CDR3 totals 17 residues. CDR1 is LGHNA and CDR2 is YSLEER in the germline V gene.

This chain joins TRBV6-1 and TRBJ2-7, with TRBD2 matching over 11 bases. Looked up from germline, CDR1 is MNHNS and CDR2 is SASEGT. The CDR3 spans 15 residues. V trimming: 7 bases; J trimming: 4 bases; junction bases outside the gene matches: 9. The CDR3 protein is CASTQLAGAFYEQYF. The CDR3 nucleotides are TGTGCCAGCACCCAACTAGCGGGAGCTTTTTACGAGCAGTACTTC.

The chain couples TRBV27 to TRBJ1-4; 8 bases match TRBD1. V gave up 0 bases and J gave up 10 bases; unmatched junction bases: 4. The CDR3 is made up of 14 amino acids. Germline CDR1 and CDR2: MNHEY and SMNVEV (reference sequence). CDR3 loop: CASSLSTGGGKLFF. In DNA form, the CDR3 reads TGTGCCAGCAGTTTATCCACAGGGGGAGGAAAACTGTTTTTT.

The rearrangement links TRBV5-6 to TRBJ2-7, with 7 nucleotides matching TRBD1. The CDR3 runs 14 residues. Losses at the gene ends were 2 bases for V and 3 bases for J; bases not matched to a gene: 5. CDR1 is SGHDT, CDR2 YYEEEE, per germline. In nucleotides, the CDR3 is TGTGCCAGCAGCTTCCGGGACAGATTCTACGAGCAGTACTTC. Its translation is CASSFRDRFYEQYF. Full variable domain (remainder filled in from reference TRBV5-6 and TRBJ2-7): DAGVTQSPTHLIKTRGQQVTLRCSPKSGHDTVSWYQQALGQGPQFIFQYYEEEERQRGNFPDRFSGHQFPNYSSELNVNALLLGDSALYLCASSFRDRFYEQYFGPGTRLTVT.

V is TRBV5-4 and J is TRBJ2-4; 8 positions match TRBD1. This CDR3 has 14 amino acids. With 4 bases clipped from V and 8 bases from J, the junction kept 8 bases outside the gene matches. Germline CDR1 is SGHNT and CDR2 is YYREEE (reference sequence). CDR3 DNA sequence: TGTGCCAGCAGCCCGCGACAGGGGAATGACATTCAGTACTTC. It translates to CASSPRQGNDIQYF.

This clone has just one count. This chain connects TRBV6-6 to TRBJ1-1; the D is unclear. Germline CDR1 and CDR2: MNHNY and SVGAGI (reference sequence). The CDR3 has 13 residues. V was trimmed by 6 bases and J by 0 bases, leaving 8 bases between them. The CDR3 nucleotides are TGTGCCAGCAGCTTTACAGTGAACACTGAAGCTTTCTTT. Translating gives CASSFTVNTEAFF.

The chain couples TRBV19 to TRBJ1-2; 9 nucleotides match TRBD1. J was trimmed by 7 bases and V by 6 bases; bases with no gene match: 12. CDR1 is LNHDA and CDR2 is SQIVND in the germline V gene (reference sequence). The CDR3 sequence is 15 residues long. DNA of the CDR3: TGTGCCAGTAGCCGGGGACAGGGAGGCTCCAGTGGCTACACCTTC. Its protein is CASSRGQGGSSGYTF.

The chain combines TRBV15 with TRBJ1-5; D is undetermined. The V and J ends lost 1 base and 6 bases respectively, with 22 bases between them. The CDR3 length is 18 residues. From germline, CDR1 is LNHNV and CDR2 YYDKDF (reference sequence). CDR3 region: CATSRARGFGLEGQPQHF. The CDR3 coding sequence is TGTGCCACCAGCAGAGCCAGAGGGTTCGGGCTAGAAGGTCAGCCCCAGCATTTT.

The rearrangement uses TRBV7-2 and TRBJ2-3; D may be TRBD1 (6 bases). Per germline, CDR1 SGHTA and CDR2 FQGNSA. The CDR3 length is 15 residues. Trimming left V 0 bases short and J 2 bases short, with 9 bases between. The CDR3 sequence: CASSLAGAPTDTQYF. The DNA of the CDR3 is TGTGCCAGCAGCTTAGCGGGGGCTCCCACAGATACGCAGTATTTT.

The chain carries TRBV9 and TRBJ2-2, with TRBD1 identical over 8 bases. The CDR3 sequence is 15 residues long. The J segment lost 7 bases and the V segment lost 0 bases, leaving 5 bases of the junction unmatched. Germline V gene sequence: CDR1 SGDLS, CDR2 YYNGEE. For the CDR3, the DNA is TGTGCCAGCAGCGTAGACAGGGGGGAGTTCGGGGAGCTGTTTTTT. Protein sequence: CASSVDRGEFGELFF.

This chain links TRBV7-9 with TRBJ1-3; possible D gene TRBD1, 6 bases. Germline V lookup: CDR1 SEHNR, CDR2 FQNEAQ (reference sequence). The CDR3 covers 19 residues. V lost 0 bases, J lost 7 bases, and 25 bases lay in between. CDR3 loop: CASSLAVGTTKGVVNTIYF. DNA of the CDR3: TGTGCCAGCAGCTTAGCGGTGGGGACAACGAAAGGGGTCGTGAACACCATATATTTT.